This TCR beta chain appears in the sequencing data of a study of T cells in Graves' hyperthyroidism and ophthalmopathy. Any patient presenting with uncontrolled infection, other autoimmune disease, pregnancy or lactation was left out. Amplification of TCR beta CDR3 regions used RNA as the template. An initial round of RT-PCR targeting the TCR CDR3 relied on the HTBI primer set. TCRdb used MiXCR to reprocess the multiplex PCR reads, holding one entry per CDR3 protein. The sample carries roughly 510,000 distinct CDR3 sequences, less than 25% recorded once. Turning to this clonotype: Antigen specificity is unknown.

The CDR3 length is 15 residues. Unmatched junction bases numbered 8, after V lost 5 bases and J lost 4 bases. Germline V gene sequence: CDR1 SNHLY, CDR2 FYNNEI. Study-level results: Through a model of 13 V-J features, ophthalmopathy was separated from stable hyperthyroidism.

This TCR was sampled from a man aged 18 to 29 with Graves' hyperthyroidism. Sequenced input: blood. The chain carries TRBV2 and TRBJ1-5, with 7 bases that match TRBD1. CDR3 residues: CASSWDSLRNQPQHF. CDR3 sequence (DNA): TGTGCCAGCAGTTGGGACAGTTTGAGGAATCAGCCCCAGCATTTT.